This TCR beta chain was retrieved from a study of T-cell memory formation after mild COVID-19. Overall study findings and caveats: The second-wave clones peaking on day 37 were not confirmed as SARS-CoV-2-specific. Prior to infection, memory already included some responding clones, suggesting cross-reactive memory joined.

A 5'RACE reaction primed in the constant segment made cDNA libraries of TCR alpha and TCR beta, and these carried sample barcodes and UMIs. TCRdb fed the 5' RACE reads into MiXCR, producing one record per CDR3 protein. The table lists 200,000 to 250,000 distinct CDR3 sequences, about 27% of them singletons, with about an eighth in the top ten. This clonotype was picked up a small number of times. Antigen specificity is unknown. Specimen: PBMCs or a T cell subset sorted from them (not recorded which). The receptor was derived from an adult woman who had mild COVID-19 (a few samples of this study predate the infection). Cell type and time point are not known.

CDR3 coding DNA: TGTGCCAGCACCTATTGGGGGGTACTGAACACTGAAGCTTTCTTT. Translation: CASTYWGVLNTEAFF. The chain joins TRBV7-2 to TRBJ1-1, with D possibly being TRBD1 (5 bases). CDR3 length equals 15 residues. Per the germline V gene, CDR1 is SGHTA and CDR2 is FQGNSA. The V and J ends lost 7 bases and 0 bases respectively, with 15 bases between them.